The next 23 T cell receptor beta chains were all read from a single sample in a study of blood T cell repertoires in COVID-19. TCRdb's copy holds only in-frame clones and misses some; the assay was immunoSEQ multiplex PCR. The table lists 200,000 or so clones, approximately 83% of them singletons. The material sequenced was peripheral blood. The receptors were gathered from a young woman who had recovered from COVID-19.

The chain couples TRBV2 to TRBJ1-6; 9 bases agree with TRBD1. V shed 8 bases and J 8 bases; nucleotides not matched to a gene: 13. The CDR3 spans 16 residues. The V gene's germline CDR1 is SNHLY and CDR2 FYNNEI. The CDR3 loop is CASSRDRAGGYSPLHF. CDR3 in DNA: TGTGCCAGCTCCCGGGACAGGGCAGGGGGGTATTCACCCCTCCACTTT.

This chain links TRBV7-9 with TRBJ1-5, with D possibly being TRBD1 (5 bases). CDR1 and CDR2 from the germline V gene are SEHNR and FQNEAQ (reference sequence). V was pared by 2 bases and J by 4 bases, with 6 bases between. The CDR3 totals 13 residues. In nucleotides, the CDR3 is TGTGCCAGCAGCTTACCAGGGAATCAGCCCCAGCATTTT. As protein: CASSLPGNQPQHF.

The chain uses TRBV4-1 and TRBJ1-5, with a weak D call TRBD1 (6 bases). This CDR3 comprises 16 residues. V dropped 4 bases and J dropped 2 bases, with 15 bases sitting between them. Germline V gives CDR1 MGHRA, CDR2 YSYEKL. The CDR3 here is CASSPIQGVGNQPQHF. In DNA form, the CDR3 reads TGCGCCAGCAGCCCTATACAGGGAGTTGGCAATCAGCCCCAGCATTTT.

The J gene is TRBJ1-6, the V gene TRBV7-2; the match to TRBD1 covers 11 bases. This CDR3 spans 15 amino acids. The junction had 6 bases not matched to a gene; V was cut back by 5 bases and J by 9 bases. Germline CDR1 and CDR2: SGHTA and FQGNSA. The CDR3 nucleotides read TGTGCCAGCAGCCCCCGCGGGACAGGGGGTTCACCCCTCCACTTT. Protein product: CASSPRGTGGSPLHF.

The V and J genes are TRBV7-9 and TRBJ2-7, with D possibly being TRBD2 (6 bases). Between the trimmed V and J ends, which lost 8 bases and 5 bases, there was a span of 22 bases. This CDR3 is 15 amino acids long. The germline CDR1 and CDR2 sequences are SEHNR and FQNEAQ (reference sequence). CDR3 nucleotides: TGTGCCAGCGCCTCGGGGGTCACGGGTTTTAACGAGCAGTACTTC. Protein sequence: CASASGVTGFNEQYF.

This clone has just one count. The rearrangement uses TRBV5-6 and TRBJ1-1; no firm D call. This CDR3 is 16 amino acids long. Trimming removed 4 bases at V and 0 bases at J, with 16 bases between. The germline V gene encodes CDR1 SGHDT and CDR2 YYEEEE. The DNA of the CDR3 is TGTGCCAGCAGCAACGGGGTGGGAGACATGAACACTGAAGCTTTCTTT. It yields the protein CASSNGVGDMNTEAFF.

This clone was detected ten times or more. The CDR3 spells CASSPFRGEAFF. The CDR3 nucleotides are TGTGCCAGCAGTCCCTTTAGGGGTGAAGCTTTCTTT. The chain carries TRBV6-5 and TRBJ1-1, with D tentatively TRBD1 (5 bases). Germline V gene sequence: CDR1 MNHEY, CDR2 SVGAGI. Between the trimmed V and J ends, which lost 5 bases and 7 bases, there was a span of 11 bases. The CDR3 has 12 amino acids.

This clone was found once. The chain couples TRBV2 to TRBJ2-5; 8 bases agree with TRBD1. This CDR3 spans 14 amino acids. The trim removed 6 bases at V and 4 bases at J, leaving 7 bases unmatched. Germline V gene sequence: CDR1 SNHLY, CDR2 FYNNEI. For the CDR3, the DNA is TGTGCCAGCAGAGAAACAGGGGGTCGAGAGACCCAGTACTTC. Protein: CASRETGGRETQYF.

The CDR3 sequence: CAWSVGGGITDTQYF. The CDR3 coding sequence is TGTGCCTGGAGTGTTGGAGGGGGCATCACAGATACGCAGTATTTT. V and J are TRBV30 and TRBJ2-3; perhaps TRBD1 as D (7 bases). The CDR3 is made up of 15 amino acids. Trimming took off 0 bases at V and 2 bases at J, with 12 bases between the two ends. In germline, CDR1 is GTSNPN, CDR2 SVGIG (reference sequence).

The CDR3: CASSDHAPGLEQYF. CDR3 in DNA: TGTGCCAGTAGCGACCATGCCCCAGGGCTGGAGCAGTACTTC. The chain has TRBV19 and TRBJ2-7; TRBD1 might be the D (5 bases). In germline, CDR1 is LNHDA, CDR2 SQIVND (reference sequence). The CDR3 length is 14 residues. V lost 6 bases to trimming and J lost 7 bases, with 19 bases between them. Full variable domain (rest looked up from reference TRBV19 and TRBJ2-7): DGGITQSPKYLFRKEGQNVTLSCEQNLNHDAMYWYRQDPGQGLRLIYYSQIVNDFQKGDIAEGYSVSREKKESFPLTVTSAQKNPTAFYLCASSDHAPGLEQYFGPGTRLTVT.

This sequence joins TRBV5-5 and TRBJ2-5; 11 positions agree with TRBD2. V lost 4 bases, J lost 1 base, and 3 bases stayed unmatched. The CDR3 spans 15 residues. Germline lookup yields CDR1 SGHKS and CDR2 YYEKEE (reference sequence). The CDR3 DNA reads as TGTGCCAGCAGCCAGGGACTAGCGGTCCAAGAGACCCAGTACTTC. Translating it yields CASSQGLAVQETQYF.

J is TRBJ2-7 and V is TRBV29-1; TRBD1 matches 8 bases. From germline, CDR1 is SQVTM and CDR2 ANQGSEA. Trimming cost V 4 bases and J 3 bases; bases outside gene matches: 2. The CDR3 length is 12 residues. This CDR3 reads CSVGTGIYEQYF. The CDR3 DNA reads TGCAGCGTTGGGACAGGGATCTACGAGCAGTACTTC.

The chain employs TRBV7-2 and TRBJ2-1, with 9 bases that match TRBD1. The CDR3 is 15 residues long. V shed 3 bases and J 2 bases; nucleotides not matched to a gene: 2. The germline V gene encodes CDR1 SGHTA and CDR2 FQGNSA. CDR3 sequence: CASSLDRGPYNEQFF. The CDR3 bases are TGTGCCAGCAGCTTGGACAGGGGCCCCTACAATGAGCAGTTCTTC. Full variable domain (remainder filled in from reference TRBV7-2 and TRBJ2-1): GAGVSQSPSNKVTEKGKDVELRCDPISGHTALYWYRQSLGQGLEFLIYFQGNSAPDKSGLPSDRFSAERTGGSVSTLTIQRTQQEDSAVYLCASSLDRGPYNEQFFGPGTRLTVL.

J is TRBJ1-2 and V is TRBV10-3, with D unclear. Germline CDR1 reads ENHRY; CDR2 reads SYGVKD. Trimming removed 6 bases from V and 2 bases from J, with 10 bases in between. The CDR3 covers 13 residues. The CDR3 reads CAISPTENYGYTF. The DNA of the CDR3 is TGTGCCATCAGCCCGACGGAGAACTATGGCTACACCTTC.

The CDR3 nucleotides read TGTGCCAGCAGCTTGAGGGCAGGGGATTTCCAAGAGACCCAGTACTTC. Protein sequence: CASSLRAGDFQETQYF. This chain joins TRBV5-4 and TRBJ2-5, with D maybe TRBD1 (6 bases). This CDR3 spans 16 amino acids. V gave up 1 base and J gave up 1 base, with 14 bases separating them. The germline CDR1 and CDR2 sequences are SGHNT and YYREEE (reference sequence). Full variable domain (rest looked up from reference TRBV5-4 and TRBJ2-5): ETGVTQSPTHLIKTRGQQVTLRCSSQSGHNTVSWYQQALGQGPQFIFQYYREEENGRGNFPPRFSGLQFPNYSSELNVNALELDDSALYLCASSLRAGDFQETQYFGPGTRLLVL.

This clone has just a few counts. In nucleotides, the CDR3 is TGTGCCAGCAGCGCCGGGACAGGGACAGTGGGTGAGCAGTTCTTC. Amino acid sequence: CASSAGTGTVGEQFF. The J gene is TRBJ2-1, the V gene TRBV7-7; 9 positions agree with TRBD1. The CDR3 extends over 15 amino acids. Losses at the gene ends were 5 bases for V and 9 bases for J; bases not matched to a gene: 11. CDR1 SSHAT and CDR2 FNYEAQ come from the germline V gene (reference sequence).

There are a few counts of this clone. The CDR3: CASSAGNEQFF. The DNA for the CDR3 is TGCGCCAGCAGCGCGGGAAATGAGCAGTTCTTC. V is TRBV5-1 and J is TRBJ2-1; D is perhaps TRBD2 (6 bases). Germline V CDR1 and CDR2: SGHRS, YFSETQ. There are 11 residues in the CDR3. Between the trimmed V and J ends, which lost 4 bases and 7 bases, there was a span of 6 bases.

V gene TRBV3-1 (or the pseudogene TRBV3-2) combines with J gene TRBJ2-3, with 11 bases aligning to TRBD2. This CDR3 is built from 17 residues. CDR1 is LGHDT and CDR2 is YNNKEL in the germline V gene (reference sequence). The V gene end was trimmed by 3 bases and the J gene end by 3 bases; junction bases not matched to a gene: 8. Written as DNA, the CDR3 is TGTGCCAGCAGCCACGTCCTAGCGGGAGGATGGACAGATACGCAGTATTTT. It is translated as CASSHVLAGGWTDTQYF.

V gene TRBV6-4 combines with J gene TRBJ2-3, with no clear D. The germline V and J ends were trimmed by 1 base and 5 bases, with 7 bases remaining between them. The CDR3 sequence is 13 residues long. Germline V gene lookup returns CDR1 MRHNA and CDR2 SNTAGT. The DNA for the CDR3 is TGTGCCAGCAGTGACTTGCGTGGAGATACGCAGTATTTT. Amino acids: CASSDLRGDTQYF.

The rearrangement links TRBV6-5 to TRBJ1-4; 10 bases are a match to TRBD1. J lost 13 bases, V lost 4 bases, and 9 bases had no gene match. CDR1 and CDR2 (germline): MNHEY, SVGAGI. The CDR3 runs 14 residues. The CDR3 DNA is TGTGCCAGCAGTTCCACGGGGGGGGACAGGGGACTGTTTTTT. It codes for CASSSTGGDRGLFF.

This chain links TRBV5-1 with TRBJ2-3; 7 positions match TRBD2. Trimming removed 1 base from V and 0 bases from J; junction bases left unmatched: 5. The CDR3 extends over 16 amino acids. Germline assignment: CDR1 SGHRS and CDR2 YFSETQ. CDR3 in amino acids: CASSLPLATSTDTQYF. The CDR3 coding sequence is TGCGCCAGCAGCTTGCCACTAGCGACTAGCACAGATACGCAGTATTTT.

The V call is TRBV30, the J call TRBJ2-7, with D possibly TRBD2 on 5 matching bases. Germline V gene lookup returns CDR1 GTSNPN and CDR2 SVGIG (reference sequence). This CDR3 has 11 residues. V was clipped by 5 bases and J by 1 base, with 6 bases between them. This CDR3 is CAWERSYEQYF. CDR3 in DNA: TGTGCCTGGGAGCGGTCCTACGAGCAGTACTTC.

V is TRBV2 and J is TRBJ2-5; 10 bases line up with TRBD2. CDR1 is SNHLY and CDR2 is FYNNEI in the germline V gene. The CDR3 consists of 15 residues. Losses at the gene ends were 1 base for V and 5 bases for J; bases not matched to a gene: 4. CDR3 protein: CASSEEQAGGETQYF. CDR3 nucleotide sequence: TGTGCCAGCAGTGAAGAACAAGCGGGAGGGGAGACCCAGTACTTC.